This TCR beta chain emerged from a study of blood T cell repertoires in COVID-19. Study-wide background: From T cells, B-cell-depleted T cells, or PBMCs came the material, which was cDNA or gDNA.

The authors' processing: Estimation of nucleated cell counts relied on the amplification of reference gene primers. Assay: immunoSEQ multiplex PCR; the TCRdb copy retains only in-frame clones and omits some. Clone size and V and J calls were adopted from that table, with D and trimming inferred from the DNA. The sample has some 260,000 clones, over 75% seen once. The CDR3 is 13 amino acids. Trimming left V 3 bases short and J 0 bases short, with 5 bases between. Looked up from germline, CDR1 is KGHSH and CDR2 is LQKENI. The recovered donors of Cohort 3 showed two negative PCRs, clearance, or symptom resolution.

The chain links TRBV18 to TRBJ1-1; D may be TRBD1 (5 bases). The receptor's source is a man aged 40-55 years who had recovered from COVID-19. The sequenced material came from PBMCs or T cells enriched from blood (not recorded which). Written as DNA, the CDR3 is TGTGCCAGCTCACCGGACATGAACACTGAAGCTTTCTTT. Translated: CASSPDMNTEAFF.